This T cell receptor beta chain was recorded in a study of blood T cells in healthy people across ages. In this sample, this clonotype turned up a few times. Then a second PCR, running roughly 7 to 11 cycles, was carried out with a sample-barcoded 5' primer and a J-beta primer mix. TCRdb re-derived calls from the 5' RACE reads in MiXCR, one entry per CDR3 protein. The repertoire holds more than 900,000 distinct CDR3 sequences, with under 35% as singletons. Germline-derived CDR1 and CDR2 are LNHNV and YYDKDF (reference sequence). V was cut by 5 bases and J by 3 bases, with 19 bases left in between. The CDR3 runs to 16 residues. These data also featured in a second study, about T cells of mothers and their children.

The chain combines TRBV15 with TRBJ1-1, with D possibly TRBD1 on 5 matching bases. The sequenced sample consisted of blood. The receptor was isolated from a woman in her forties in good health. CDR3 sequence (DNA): TGTGCCACCAGCCACCCAGTAAGGGGTTATTACACTGAAGCTTTCTTT. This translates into CATSHPVRGYYTEAFF.